The 32 T cell receptor beta chains given below trace back to one sample, sequenced in a study of radiation and T cells in renal cell carcinoma. Time point here: baseline pretreatment blood. Treatment reported: 15 Gy SBRT to primary tumor, nephrectomy 4 weeks later. TCRdb keeps only in-frame clones here, not all; method: immunoSEQ multiplex PCR. The sample carries about 150,000 clones, about 85% recorded once. The sequenced sample was blood, obtained from a patient whose treatment included radiotherapy and nephrectomy. These TCRs come from a woman aged 70-85 years with renal cell carcinoma.

The gene calls are TRBV28 and TRBJ1-1; the D gene is possibly TRBD1 (6 bases). The CDR3 sequence is 14 residues long. V was trimmed by 6 bases and J by 1 base, leaving 12 bases between them. The V gene's germline CDR1 is MDHEN and CDR2 SYDVKM. CDR3 DNA: TGTGCCAGCAGGCGCCCGGGACAGAACACTGAAGCTTTCTTT. It is translated as CASRRPGQNTEAFF.

This clone has just a few counts. The sample carries other DNA sequences with the same CDR3. This sequence joins TRBV14 and TRBJ1-1; D uncertain. The CDR3 is 14 amino acids. The germline V gene encodes CDR1 SGHDN and CDR2 FVKESK. V lost 1 base and J 1 base, leaving 7 bases between the germline ends. CDR3 residues: CASSQVRGNTEAFF. DNA for the CDR3: TGTGCCAGCAGCCAAGTGCGGGGGAACACTGAAGCTTTCTTT.

The J gene is TRBJ2-1, the V gene TRBV5-1; D unresolved. This CDR3 has 12 residues. CDR1 is SGHRS and CDR2 is YFSETQ in the germline V gene. V was shortened by 0 bases and J by 9 bases, with 7 bases between the two germline ends. As DNA, the CDR3 is TGCGCCAGCAGCTTGGAAGGGATTGAGCAGTTCTTC. It encodes CASSLEGIEQFF.

CDR3 DNA: TGCGCCAGCAGCCACTATGGGGTAACAGATACGCAGTATTTT. Protein product: CASSHYGVTDTQYF. The chain combines TRBV4-1 with TRBJ2-3; D is ambiguous. The germline gives CDR1 MGHRA, CDR2 YSYEKL. This CDR3 has 14 residues. Trimming pared 3 bases from V and 3 bases from J, leaving 10 bases between.

Points on this clone: The sample holds other DNA sequences that translate to the same CDR3. V is TRBV6-5 and J is TRBJ1-5, with unresolved D. This CDR3 is built from 13 residues. V lost 4 bases to trimming and J lost 3 bases, with 7 bases between them. Germline CDR1 is MNHEY and CDR2 is SVGAGI. The CDR3 sequence: CASSSRSNQPQHF. The CDR3 DNA is TGTGCCAGCAGTTCCAGGTCCAATCAGCCCCAGCATTTT.

The chain uses TRBV4-3 and TRBJ2-7, with a tentative D call TRBD2 (8 bases). Germline V lookup: CDR1 LGHNA, CDR2 YSLEER. The CDR3 is 17 residues long. The germline V and J ends were trimmed by 2 bases and 9 bases, with 26 bases remaining between them. The CDR3 coding sequence is TGCGCCAGCAGCCAATACAATATAGCGGGGAGCCCAGGGGGGCAGTACTTC. Protein product: CASSQYNIAGSPGGQYF.

V gene TRBV29-1 combines with J gene TRBJ1-1; D remains unclear. V shed 4 bases and J shed 1 base, with 10 bases lying between them. The length of the CDR3 is 13 residues. Germline V gene data show CDR1 as SQVTM and CDR2 as ANQGSEA. The CDR3 loop is CSVARTPNTEAFF. CDR3 nucleotides: TGCAGCGTTGCCCGGACGCCGAACACTGAAGCTTTCTTT.

The CDR3 DNA follows: TGTGCCAGCAGCCCTCGGACTAGCGGGGGACCAGATACGCAGTATTTT. It yields the protein CASSPRTSGGPDTQYF. The chain uses TRBV11-3 and TRBJ2-3; 13 bases map to TRBD2. Germline CDR1 SGHNT, CDR2 YENEEA. This CDR3 contains 16 residues. V shed 5 bases and J 4 bases; nucleotides not matched to a gene: 6.

CDR3 protein: CASSLDRVPYEQYF. The DNA of the CDR3 is TGTGCCAGCAGCTTAGATAGGGTACCCTACGAGCAGTACTTC. The V and J genes are TRBV7-9 and TRBJ2-7; the D is unclear. The CDR3 loop spans 14 amino acids. Trimming took off 1 base at V and 2 bases at J, with 9 bases between the two ends. CDR1 and CDR2 from the germline V gene are SEHNR and FQNEAQ (reference sequence).

The genes are TRBV5-4 and TRBJ1-2; D call uncertain. V was cut by 0 bases and J by 5 bases, with 11 bases left in between. The CDR3 spans 14 residues. Germline CDR1 and CDR2: SGHNT and YYREEE (reference sequence). The CDR3 coding sequence is TGTGCCAGCAGCTTGGCCGGCAGGAAATATGGCTACACCTTC. This encodes CASSLAGRKYGYTF. Variable domain in full (rest from reference TRBV5-4 and TRBJ1-2): ETGVTQSPTHLIKTRGQQVTLRCSSQSGHNTVSWYQQALGQGPQFIFQYYREEENGRGNFPPRFSGLQFPNYSSELNVNALELDDSALYLCASSLAGRKYGYTFGSGTRLTVV.

The chain couples TRBV4-1 to TRBJ1-2, with D unclear. Germline CDR1 reads MGHRA; CDR2 reads YSYEKL. CDR3 length equals 12 residues. The V and J ends lost 0 bases and 6 bases respectively, with 5 bases between them. CDR3 region: CASSQDFDGYTF. CDR3 DNA: TGCGCCAGCAGCCAAGATTTCGATGGCTACACCTTC.

The chain has TRBV5-4 and TRBJ2-3; either TRBD1 or TRBD2 may fit D (5 bases each). The germline V gene encodes CDR1 SGHNT and CDR2 YYREEE (reference sequence). V lost 1 base and J lost 1, with 13 bases in between. The CDR3 has 16 amino acids. For the CDR3, the DNA is TGTGCCAGCAGCTTGAAGGGGACGGCCGGCACAGATACGCAGTATTTT. Its translation: CASSLKGTAGTDTQYF.

The rearrangement joins TRBV6-1 to TRBJ1-2; D not certain. From germline, CDR1 is MNHNS and CDR2 SASEGT. With 7 bases removed from V and 8 bases from J, the gap between germline ends came to 17 bases. The CDR3 runs 13 residues. The CDR3 here is CASIISGGAGYTF. In DNA, the CDR3 is TGTGCCAGCATCATAAGCGGAGGTGCGGGCTACACCTTC.

The V gene is TRBV6-1, the J gene TRBJ2-5; tentative D call: TRBD2 (6 bases). The V gene lost 5 bases and the J gene lost 1 base, with 8 bases spanning the gap. The CDR3 loop spans 13 amino acids. Germline V CDR1 and CDR2: MNHNS, SASEGT. CDR3 residues: CASSLAVQETQYF. CDR3 nucleotide sequence: TGTGCCAGCAGTTTAGCGGTCCAAGAGACCCAGTACTTC.

The V and J genes are TRBV5-1 and TRBJ2-1; 8 bases map to TRBD2. V was pared by 0 bases and J by 6 bases, with 5 bases of the junction left unmatched. This CDR3 contains 15 residues. Germline-derived CDR1 and CDR2 are SGHRS and YFSETQ. CDR3 loop: CASSLVAGTLNEQFF. Written as DNA, the CDR3 is TGCGCCAGCAGCTTGGTAGCGGGGACGCTCAATGAGCAGTTCTTC.

This sequence joins TRBV7-8 and TRBJ2-1; a possible D gene is TRBD1 (6 bases). V was clipped by 5 bases and J by 4 bases, with 15 bases between them. CDR1 and CDR2 from the germline V gene are SGHVS and FQNEAQ. CDR3 length: 15 residues. The DNA of the CDR3 is TGTGCCAGCAGCGCGACAGGTCCGGGGTACAATGAGCAGTTCTTC. Its translation: CASSATGPGYNEQFF. The full variable domain, completed using reference TRBV7-8 and TRBJ2-1, is GAGVSQSPRYKVAKRGQDVALRCDPISGHVSLFWYQQALGQGPEFLTYFQNEAQLDKSGLPSDRFFAERPEGSVSTLKIQRTQQEDSAVYLCASSATGPGYNEQFFGPGTRLTVL.

The chain employs TRBV6-5 and TRBJ1-1, with D possibly being TRBD1 (5 bases). CDR3 length: 13 amino acids. The germline V gene encodes CDR1 MNHEY and CDR2 SVGAGI. Trimming stripped 7 bases from V and 0 bases from J, with 9 bases between. CDR3 amino acids: CASTQGVNTEAFF. In DNA form, the CDR3 reads TGTGCCAGCACCCAAGGGGTGAACACTGAAGCTTTCTTT.

This chain uses TRBV2 with TRBJ2-7; D ambiguous. Deletions cut 6 bases from V and 4 bases from J, with 10 bases between. The V gene's germline CDR1 is SNHLY and CDR2 FYNNEI. The CDR3 consists of 12 residues. The CDR3 DNA sequence: TGTGCCAGCAGCTCACCTCAGTACGAGCAGTACTTC. Translated, it gives CASSSPQYEQYF.

V usage is TRBV5-1 and J usage is TRBJ2-3; D may be TRBD2 (6 bases). This CDR3 contains 16 residues. Germline CDR1 reads SGHRS; CDR2 reads YFSETQ. V lost 4 bases and J lost 0, with 15 bases in between. CDR3 sequence reads: CASSPAGGTSTDTQYF. CDR3 DNA sequence: TGCGCCAGCAGCCCCGCCGGGGGTACTAGCACAGATACGCAGTATTTT.

The J gene is TRBJ1-6, the V gene TRBV7-9; a weak D match, TRBD1 (6 bases). V was cut by 3 bases and J by 5 bases, with 17 bases left in between. The CDR3 extends over 17 amino acids. Germline CDR1 reads SEHNR; CDR2 reads FQNEAQ (reference sequence). The CDR3 is CASSFWRGAADNSPLHF. The CDR3 region has the DNA TGTGCCAGCAGCTTCTGGCGGGGGGCAGCGGATAATTCACCCCTCCACTTT.

The chain links TRBV6-1 to TRBJ2-4, with 9 bases identical to TRBD1. The V gene end was trimmed by 2 bases and the J gene end by 6 bases; junction bases not matched to a gene: 8. The germline V gene has CDR1 MNHNS and CDR2 SASEGT. This CDR3 spans 16 amino acids. Written as DNA, the CDR3 is TGTGCCAGCAGTGAACTGGACAGGGGCGCCGGAAACATTCAGTACTTC. Amino acid sequence: CASSELDRGAGNIQYF.

The chain combines TRBV29-1 with TRBJ1-2; 9 positions match TRBD1. V lost 3 bases, J lost 6 bases, and 5 bases stayed unmatched. The CDR3 spans 13 residues. In germline, CDR1 is SQVTM, CDR2 ANQGSEA. The CDR3 DNA follows: TGCAGCGTTGACGGACAGGGGCGGGATGGCTACACCTTC. It codes for CSVDGQGRDGYTF. Based on the CDR3 plus reference TRBV29-1 and TRBJ1-2, the full variable domain is SAVISQKPSRDICQRGTSLTIQCQVDSQVTMMFWYRQQPGQSLTLIATANQGSEATYESGFVIDKFPISRPNLTFSTLTVSNMSPEDSSIYLCSVDGQGRDGYTFGSGTRLTVV.

The J gene is TRBJ2-2, the V gene TRBV4-1; D may be TRBD1 or TRBD2 (5 bases each). Germline V gene lookup returns CDR1 MGHRA and CDR2 YSYEKL. Trimming shortened V by 4 bases and J by 6 bases, and 12 bases separated the two germline ends. CDR3 length equals 14 residues. For the CDR3, the DNA is TGCGCCAGCAGCCTCCGCGAGGGACCCGGGGAGCTGTTTTTT. This gives the protein CASSLREGPGELFF.

This sequence joins TRBV19 and TRBJ2-3, with D possibly TRBD2 on 5 matching bases. V was shortened by 5 bases and J by 7 bases, with 7 bases between the two germline ends. The CDR3 spans 11 residues. The germline CDR1 and CDR2 sequences are LNHDA and SQIVND (reference sequence). CDR3 nucleotides: TGTGCCAGTAGTGAGGGCCATACGCAGTATTTT. This sequence encodes CASSEGHTQYF.

This clone was seen only once. This chain connects TRBV23-1 to TRBJ1-2, with 8 positions matching TRBD1. TRBV23-1 is filed as an ORF, its function uncertain. J lost 8 bases, V lost 2 bases, and 10 bases had no gene match. The CDR3 is 15 residues long. CDR3 sequence (DNA): TGCGCCAGCAGTCAACCCATCTGGACAGGGCGAGGCTACACCTTC. Translating it yields CASSQPIWTGRGYTF.

The rearrangement uses TRBV11-3 and TRBJ2-7, with D possibly called TRBD1 or TRBD2 (5 bases each). V shed 5 bases and J shed 2 bases, with 16 bases lying between them. The CDR3 is 15 residues long. The germline V gene has CDR1 SGHNT and CDR2 YENEEA. The CDR3 here is CASSPVGTPTYEQYF. Here the CDR3 DNA reads TGTGCCAGCAGCCCGGTGGGGACGCCAACCTACGAGCAGTACTTC.

V and J are TRBV28 and TRBJ2-7; 8 nucleotides align to TRBD1. The V gene's germline CDR1 is MDHEN and CDR2 SYDVKM. The CDR3 sequence is 16 residues long. Germline trimming cut 6 bases from V and 2 bases from J; bases unmatched to any gene: 12. The DNA for the CDR3 is TGTGCCAGCAGCACTCCCCGCGGGACAGGACCCTACGAGCAGTACTTC. It translates to CASSTPRGTGPYEQYF.

This clone was detected only once. V is TRBV7-8 and J is TRBJ2-2; D may be TRBD1 or TRBD2 (5 bases each). The germline CDR1 and CDR2 sequences are SGHVS and FQNEAQ. Trimming cost V 5 bases and J 0 bases, with 13 bases left between them. This CDR3 has 16 residues. The CDR3 protein is CASSPRDRANTGELFF. The CDR3 DNA reads TGTGCCAGCAGCCCCAGGGACCGGGCGAACACCGGGGAGCTGTTTTTT. Drawing the rest from reference TRBV7-8 and TRBJ2-2, the complete variable domain is GAGVSQSPRYKVAKRGQDVALRCDPISGHVSLFWYQQALGQGPEFLTYFQNEAQLDKSGLPSDRFFAERPEGSVSTLKIQRTQQEDSAVYLCASSPRDRANTGELFFGEGSRLTVL.

With respect to this clone: The junction and the germline gene differ at one end; a read error may be behind it. The V call is TRBV13, the J call TRBJ2-1; no reliable D call. Germline loops: CDR1 PRHDT, CDR2 FYEKMQ (reference sequence). This CDR3 region has 15 residues. CDR3 amino acids: CVSSRGLPRTTEQFF. CDR3 bases: TGTGTCAGCAGCCGAGGCCTCCCCCGAACAACTGAGCAGTTCTTC. Full variable domain (remainder filled in from reference TRBV13 and TRBJ2-1): AAGVIQSPRHLIKEKRETATLKCYPIPRHDTVYWYQQGPGQDPQFLISFYEKMQSDKGSIPDRFSAQQFSDYHSELNMSSLELGDSALYFCVSSRGLPRTTEQFFGPGTRLTVL.

The CDR3 region is CASSSRSDSYNEQFF. CDR3 DNA sequence: TGTGCCAGCAGCTCCCGGTCAGACAGCTACAATGAGCAGTTCTTC. This chain connects TRBV9 to TRBJ2-1; D perhaps matches TRBD1 (5 bases). CDR1 is SGDLS and CDR2 is YYNGEE in the germline V gene. CDR3 length: 15 residues. The V end lost 4 bases, the J end lost 3 bases, and 14 bases lay between the germline ends.

The gene calls are TRBV5-1 and TRBJ2-7; 8 bases align to TRBD1. J was trimmed by 2 bases and V by 4 bases; bases with no gene match: 8. Germline V gene data show CDR1 as SGHRS and CDR2 as YFSETQ. The CDR3 runs to 15 residues. The CDR3 nucleotides are TGCGCCAGCAGCCCCGGACAGGGAGGCCCCTACGAGCAGTACTTC. It specifies CASSPGQGGPYEQYF.

CDR3 protein: CASSLRDQETQYF. CDR3 coding DNA: TGTGCCAGCAGCCTCCGGGACCAAGAGACCCAGTACTTC. The chain couples TRBV7-9 to TRBJ2-5; D is unclear. The ends were cut back, 5 bases at V and 0 bases at J, with 7 bases in the middle. This CDR3 is 13 amino acids long. The germline CDR1 and CDR2 sequences are SEHNR and FQNEAQ (reference sequence).